This paragraph covers one T cell receptor (beta chain) sequence. TCRdb's copy holds only in-frame clones and misses some; the assay was immunoSEQ multiplex PCR. The sample records tens of thousands of clones, around 93% being singletons. These data originate in a study of technical replicates of blood from several donors. Sequencing used T cells isolated from PBMCs. The origin of this receptor is a human donor in good health.

CDR3 residues: CASQGQVTISYYEQYF. The CDR3 DNA sequence: TGCGCCAGCCAGGGACAGGTAACTATTTCTTACTACGAGCAGTACTTC. The V call is TRBV4-1, the J call TRBJ2-7; 8 nucleotides agree with TRBD1. Germline V gene sequence: CDR1 MGHRA, CDR2 YSYEKL. The length of the CDR3 is 16 residues. J was trimmed by 3 bases and V by 8 bases; bases with no gene match: 15.